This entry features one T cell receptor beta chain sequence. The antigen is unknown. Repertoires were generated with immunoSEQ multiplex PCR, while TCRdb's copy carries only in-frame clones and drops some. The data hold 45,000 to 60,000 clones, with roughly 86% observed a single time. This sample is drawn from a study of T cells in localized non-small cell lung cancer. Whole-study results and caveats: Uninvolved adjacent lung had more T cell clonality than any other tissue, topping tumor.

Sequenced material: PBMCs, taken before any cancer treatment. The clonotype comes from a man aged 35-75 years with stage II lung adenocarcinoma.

DNA of the CDR3: TGCAGCGTTGTTGAGAGCACCCAGTACTTC. Translated, it gives CSVVESTQYF. The genes are TRBV29-1 and TRBJ2-5, with no clear D. Trimming stripped 4 bases from V and 8 bases from J, with 8 bases between. The CDR3 spans 10 residues. Per the germline V gene, CDR1 is SQVTM and CDR2 is ANQGSEA.